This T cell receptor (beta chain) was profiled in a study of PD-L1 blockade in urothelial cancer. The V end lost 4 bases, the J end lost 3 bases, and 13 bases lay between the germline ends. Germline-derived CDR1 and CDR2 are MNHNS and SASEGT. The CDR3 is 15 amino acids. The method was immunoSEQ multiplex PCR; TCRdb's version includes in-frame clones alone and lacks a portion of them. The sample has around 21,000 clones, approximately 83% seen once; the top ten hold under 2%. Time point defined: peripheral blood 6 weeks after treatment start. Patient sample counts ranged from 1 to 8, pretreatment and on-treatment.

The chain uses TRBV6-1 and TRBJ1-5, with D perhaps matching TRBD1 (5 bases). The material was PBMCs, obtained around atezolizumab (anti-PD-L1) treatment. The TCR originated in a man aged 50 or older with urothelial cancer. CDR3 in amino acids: CASSVAGSNNQPQHF. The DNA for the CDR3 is TGTGCCAGCAGTGTGGCAGGGTCTAACAATCAGCCCCAGCATTTT.